A single sample is the source of the 30 T cell receptor beta chains below, sequenced in a study of blood T cell repertoires in COVID-19. TCRdb's table, derived via immunoSEQ multiplex PCR, lists solely in-frame clones and lacks some. The sample lists 200,000 to 250,000 clones, 82% occurring once. The material sequenced was peripheral blood. These TCRs come from a woman older than 75 with acute or convalescent COVID-19.

This chain joins TRBV19 and TRBJ1-3; TRBD1 matches 8 bases. The CDR3 is made up of 15 amino acids. Unmatched junction bases numbered 6, after V lost 5 bases and J lost 3 bases. In germline, CDR1 is LNHDA, CDR2 SQIVND (reference sequence). The CDR3 DNA is TGTGCCAGTAGTCCACAGGGGGTATTTGGAAACACCATATATTTT. Translating it yields CASSPQGVFGNTIYF.

CDR3 sequence: CASSFRGPTPYEQYF. The CDR3 DNA reads as TGTGCCAGCAGTTTTAGAGGCCCGACCCCCTACGAGCAGTACTTC. The V call is TRBV27, the J call TRBJ2-7, with D unclear. The CDR3 has 15 residues. The germline V and J ends were trimmed by 3 bases and 2 bases, with 14 bases remaining between them. The germline V gene encodes CDR1 MNHEY and CDR2 SMNVEV (reference sequence).

In this sample, this clone turned up a few times. J is TRBJ1-2 and V is TRBV20-1, with 8 bases aligning to TRBD1. V shed 3 bases, J shed 5 bases, and the junction held 8 bases outside the gene matches. The germline gives CDR1 DFQATT, CDR2 SNEGSKA (reference sequence). This CDR3 comprises 14 residues. This CDR3 is CSASRQGPSYGYTF. CDR3 in DNA: TGCAGTGCTAGTAGACAGGGGCCTTCGTATGGCTACACCTTC.

The chain uses TRBV28 and TRBJ1-5, with 7 bases aligning to TRBD1. Germline values: CDR1 MDHEN, CDR2 SYDVKM. V lost 5 bases, J lost 6 bases, and 7 bases stayed unmatched. CDR3 length: 14 amino acids. The CDR3 protein is CASSLGQIRQPQHF. The DNA of the CDR3 is TGTGCCAGCAGTCTGGGACAGATACGTCAGCCCCAGCATTTT.

The gene calls are TRBV7-2 and TRBJ1-1; D is perhaps TRBD1 (6 bases). The CDR3 contains 18 residues. Trimming took 0 bases from V and 2 from J, leaving 19 bases between them. Germline V CDR1 and CDR2: SGHTA, FQGNSA. Here the CDR3 DNA reads TGTGCCAGCAGCTTAGCGACAGGTGGGCATTTACCAAACACTGAAGCTTTCTTT. Translation: CASSLATGGHLPNTEAFF.

The J gene is TRBJ1-4, the V gene TRBV7-2; the D gene is possibly TRBD1 (5 bases). The CDR3 runs 15 residues. The ends were cut back, 1 base at V and 7 bases at J, with 13 bases in the middle. CDR1 and CDR2 from the germline V gene are SGHTA and FQGNSA. CDR3 protein: CASSLGGTMSEKLFF. In nucleotides, the CDR3 is TGTGCCAGCAGCTTAGGCGGGACGATGTCTGAAAAACTGTTTTTT.

The chain combines TRBV18 with TRBJ1-6, with D maybe TRBD1 (6 bases). This CDR3 spans 19 amino acids. The V gene's germline CDR1 is KGHSH and CDR2 LQKENI. Trimming took off 1 base at V and 3 bases at J, with 19 bases between the two ends. The CDR3 sequence: CASSPLDNARGGYNSPLHF. The CDR3 DNA is TGTGCCAGCTCACCACTGGATAATGCCAGGGGTGGCTATAATTCACCCCTCCACTTT. The full variable domain, rest sourced from reference TRBV18 and TRBJ1-6, is NAGVMQNPRHLVRRRGQEARLRCSPMKGHSHVYWYRQLPEEGLKFMVYLQKENIIDESGMPKERFSAEFPKEGPSILRIQQVVRGDSAAYFCASSPLDNARGGYNSPLHFGNGTRLTVT.

The CDR3 region is CASNRLQETQYF. In DNA, the CDR3 is TGTGCCAGCAACAGACTACAAGAGACCCAGTACTTC. V usage is TRBV2 and J usage is TRBJ2-5; maybe TRBD2 (5 bases). This CDR3 has 12 amino acids. Germline-derived CDR1 and CDR2 are SNHLY and FYNNEI. The ends were cut back, 7 bases at V and 2 bases at J, with 8 bases in the middle.

This chain connects TRBV7-9 to TRBJ1-2; D is undetermined. Germline assignment: CDR1 SEHNR and CDR2 FQNEAQ (reference sequence). The CDR3 is made up of 14 amino acids. Trimming took off 1 base at V and 4 bases at J, with 10 bases between the two ends. DNA of the CDR3: TGTGCCAGCAGCTTAGGTAGCAACCCCTATGGCTACACCTTC. Residues: CASSLGSNPYGYTF. Combining the CDR3 with reference TRBV7-9 and TRBJ1-2 gives the whole variable domain DTGVSQNPRHKITKRGQNVTFRCDPISEHNRLYWYRQTLGQGPEFLTYFQNEAQLEKSRLLSDRFSAERPKGSFSTLEIQRTEQGDSAMYLCASSLGSNPYGYTFGSGTRLTVV.

The chain employs TRBV12-3 or TRBV12-4 and TRBJ1-1, with D possibly matching TRBD1 (6 bases). The germline V and J ends were trimmed by 5 bases and 3 bases, with 10 bases remaining between them. The CDR3 is made up of 13 amino acids. CDR3 in amino acids: CASSPGQYTEAFF. Written as DNA, the CDR3 is TGTGCCAGCAGTCCCGGACAGTACACTGAAGCTTTCTTT.

The chain has TRBV6-5 and TRBJ1-1; D might be TRBD1 (5 bases). From germline, CDR1 is MNHEY and CDR2 SVGAGI. The CDR3 consists of 14 residues. Trimming took off 0 bases at V and 3 bases at J, with 8 bases between the two ends. The CDR3 bases are TGTGCCAGCAGTTACTCGGGGGGGGACACTGAAGCTTTCTTT. This translates into CASSYSGGDTEAFF.

The chain carries TRBV7-2 and TRBJ2-2; D possibly corresponds to TRBD1 (6 bases). Trimming left V 4 bases short and J 2 bases short, with 11 bases between. The CDR3 is 15 residues long. CDR1 and CDR2 from the germline V gene are SGHTA and FQGNSA. For the CDR3, the DNA is TGTGCCAGCAGCTCCCGGACAGAAAACACCGGGGAGCTGTTTTTT. Protein sequence: CASSSRTENTGELFF.

This clone appeared once. The chain couples TRBV30 to TRBJ1-4, with no clear D. V was shortened by 0 bases and J by 8 bases, with 4 bases between the two germline ends. This CDR3 has 11 amino acids. Germline values: CDR1 GTSNPN, CDR2 SVGIG (reference sequence). The CDR3 region is CAWSVEEKLFF. DNA of the CDR3: TGTGCCTGGAGTGTAGAGGAAAAACTGTTTTTT.

The chain combines TRBV28 with TRBJ1-1, with D perhaps TRBD1 (6 bases). Germline loops: CDR1 MDHEN, CDR2 SYDVKM. V lost 7 bases to trimming and J lost 0 bases, with 12 bases between them. This CDR3 spans 14 amino acids. For the CDR3, the DNA is TGTGCCAGCAACCTAGGGGGTGTGAACACTGAAGCTTTCTTT. Residues: CASNLGGVNTEAFF. Full variable domain (outside the CDR3, taken from reference TRBV28 and TRBJ1-1): DVKVTQSSRYLVKRTGEKVFLECVQDMDHENMFWYRQDPGLGLRLIYFSYDVKMKEKGDIPEGYSVSREKKERFSLILESASTNQTSMYLCASNLGGVNTEAFFGQGTRLTVV.

The V gene is TRBV6-2 or TRBV6-3, the J gene TRBJ2-2; 13 bases are a match to TRBD2. V trimming: 5 bases; J trimming: 7 bases; junction bases outside the gene matches: 7. The CDR3 has 16 amino acids. CDR1 MNHEY and CDR2 SVGEGT come from the germline V gene. CDR3 nucleotide sequence: TGTGCCAGCAGTGTGACTAGCGGGGGGTTTCACGGGGAGCTGTTTTTT. This translates into CASSVTSGGFHGELFF.

The chain combines TRBV11-3 with TRBJ2-7, with TRBD1 identical over 7 bases. The CDR3 consists of 14 residues. The V segment lost 2 bases and the J segment 0 bases; nucleotides outside the gene matches: 1. The germline V gene encodes CDR1 SGHNT and CDR2 YENEEA. This chain's CDR3 is CASSLTGASYEQYF. The CDR3 bases are TGTGCCAGCAGCTTAACAGGGGCCTCCTACGAGCAGTACTTC.

The chain has TRBV3-1 (or the pseudogene TRBV3-2) and TRBJ2-7; the D is unclear. This CDR3 contains 14 residues. V shed 2 bases and J shed 0 bases, with 8 bases lying between them. Germline V gives CDR1 LGHDT, CDR2 YNNKEL (reference sequence). The CDR3 reads CASSQRLDSYEQYF. The DNA of the CDR3 is TGTGCCAGCAGCCAAAGGCTAGACTCCTACGAGCAGTACTTC.

The chain joins TRBV18 to TRBJ1-1; D is possibly TRBD1 (5 bases). V shed 0 bases and J shed 0 bases, with 11 bases lying between them. The germline gives CDR1 KGHSH, CDR2 LQKENI. This CDR3 contains 16 residues. In DNA, the CDR3 is TGTGCCAGCTCACCACCCGCCGGGGGAGTGAACACTGAAGCTTTCTTT. Encoded protein: CASSPPAGGVNTEAFF. Full variable domain (rest looked up from reference TRBV18 and TRBJ1-1): NAGVMQNPRHLVRRRGQEARLRCSPMKGHSHVYWYRQLPEEGLKFMVYLQKENIIDESGMPKERFSAEFPKEGPSILRIQQVVRGDSAAYFCASSPPAGGVNTEAFFGQGTRLTVV.

The chain carries TRBV19 and TRBJ2-7, with D maybe TRBD1 (6 bases). CDR3 length: 14 amino acids. Trimming stripped 3 bases from V and 3 bases from J, with 12 bases between. In germline, CDR1 is LNHDA, CDR2 SQIVND (reference sequence). The CDR3 region is CASSMGRGNYEQYF. CDR3 coding DNA: TGTGCCAGTAGTATGGGTAGGGGGAACTACGAGCAGTACTTC.

This clone has more than one count but fewer than ten. The CDR3 nucleotides read TGCGCCAGCAGCTTGGCCCGGACAGGGGGCCCCAATGAGCAGTTCTTC. It translates to CASSLARTGGPNEQFF. The chain joins TRBV5-1 to TRBJ2-1, with 11 bases matching TRBD1. The CDR3 length is 16 residues. The germline CDR1 and CDR2 sequences are SGHRS and YFSETQ. J lost 6 bases, V lost 0 bases, and 5 bases had no gene match.

The genes are TRBV7-9 and TRBJ1-5; D is uncertain. V gave up 5 bases and J gave up 0 bases, with 11 bases separating them. The germline CDR1 and CDR2 sequences are SEHNR and FQNEAQ (reference sequence). There are 15 residues in the CDR3. CDR3 loop: CASSPRGNSNQPQHF. The CDR3 nucleotides are TGTGCCAGCAGCCCTCGAGGGAATAGCAATCAGCCCCAGCATTTT. The full variable domain, rest sourced from reference TRBV7-9 and TRBJ1-5, is DTGVSQNPRHKITKRGQNVTFRCDPISEHNRLYWYRQTLGQGPEFLTYFQNEAQLEKSRLLSDRFSAERPKGSFSTLEIQRTEQGDSAMYLCASSPRGNSNQPQHFGDGTRLSIL.

The chain carries TRBV5-1 and TRBJ2-3; perhaps TRBD1 as D (6 bases). Germline lookup yields CDR1 SGHRS and CDR2 YFSETQ. The CDR3 has 15 amino acids. Trimming removed 0 bases at V and 3 bases at J, with 11 bases between. The CDR3 spells CASSLGGRGTDTQYF. The DNA of the CDR3 is TGCGCCAGCAGCTTGGGCGGCAGGGGAACAGATACGCAGTATTTT.

This clone was seen a single time. The chain recombines TRBV29-1 with TRBJ2-1; D perhaps matches TRBD2 (7 bases). The V and J ends lost 7 bases and 1 base respectively, with 17 bases between them. Germline CDR1 is SQVTM and CDR2 is ANQGSEA. The CDR3 is 15 residues long. This CDR3 is CSGEGGPQSYNEQFF. The CDR3 region has the DNA TGCAGCGGGGAGGGGGGCCCTCAGTCCTACAATGAGCAGTTCTTC.

This chain joins TRBV27 and TRBJ2-3; TRBD2 matches 7 bases. V was pared by 4 bases and J by 3 bases, with 4 bases of the junction left unmatched. The CDR3 contains 14 residues. The germline V gene has CDR1 MNHEY and CDR2 SMNVEV (reference sequence). The chain's CDR3 is CASSSRGRTDTQYF. In nucleotides, the CDR3 is TGTGCCAGCAGTTCGCGGGGGAGAACAGATACGCAGTATTTT.

This clone is a singleton in its sample. The CDR3 loop reads CSARDPPGQYF. CDR3 nucleotide sequence: TGCAGTGCTAGAGATCCCCCAGGGCAGTACTTC. The chain carries TRBV20-1 and TRBJ2-7; D not certain. CDR1 and CDR2 (germline): DFQATT, SNEGSKA (reference sequence). The CDR3 consists of 11 residues. The V and J ends lost 0 bases and 9 bases respectively, with 9 bases between them.

This chain uses TRBV6-5 with TRBJ2-1, with D perhaps matching TRBD2 (6 bases). Deletions cut 4 bases from V and 0 bases from J, with 13 bases between. The CDR3 consists of 16 residues. The germline gives CDR1 MNHEY, CDR2 SVGAGI. The CDR3 region is CASSSLSGVSYNEQFF. The CDR3, as DNA: TGTGCCAGCAGTTCCTTATCGGGGGTCTCCTACAATGAGCAGTTCTTC.

The chain recombines TRBV29-1 with TRBJ2-7; TRBD1 agrees at 10 bases. Trimming cost V 7 bases and J 2 bases; bases outside gene matches: 5. Germline V gene data show CDR1 as SQVTM and CDR2 as ANQGSEA. The CDR3 is made up of 13 amino acids. DNA of the CDR3: TGCAGCGCGACCGGGACAGGGGCCTACGAGCAGTACTTC. Its protein is CSATGTGAYEQYF.

The CDR3, as DNA: TGTGCCAGCAGCTTCGGACAGGGTTTTGAAAAACTGTTTTTT. Its protein is CASSFGQGFEKLFF. The rearrangement joins TRBV11-3 to TRBJ1-4; TRBD1 matches at 8 bases. V gave up 3 bases and J gave up 7 bases; unmatched junction bases: 4. There are 14 residues in the CDR3. Germline-derived CDR1 and CDR2 are SGHNT and YENEEA.

The chain recombines TRBV12-3 or TRBV12-4 with TRBJ1-5; D is perhaps TRBD1 (6 bases). With 8 bases removed from V and 3 bases from J, the gap between germline ends came to 11 bases. This CDR3 comprises 13 residues. In nucleotides, the CDR3 is TGTGCCAGCTCAGGACAGATCAATCAGCCCCAGCATTTT. Translating it yields CASSGQINQPQHF.

Here the CDR3 DNA reads TGTGCCAGCAGCTTAGCGGGGGGTAATTCACCCCTCCACTTT. Encoded protein: CASSLAGGNSPLHF. The chain is built from TRBV7-8 and TRBJ1-6; D is possibly TRBD1 (5 bases). V lost 0 bases and J lost 6, with 6 bases in between. The length of the CDR3 is 14 residues. Germline V gene lookup returns CDR1 SGHVS and CDR2 FQNEAQ.